Each of the 29 T cell receptor beta chains below was sequenced from the same sample in a study of blood T cell repertoires in COVID-19. Clones were sequenced by immunoSEQ multiplex PCR, and TCRdb holds only the in-frame ones, with some missing. The sample lists fewer than 300,000 clones; around 89% were seen once. The specimen sequenced was peripheral blood. Receptors were obtained from a man aged 30-40 years with acute or convalescent COVID-19.

The gene calls are TRBV19 and TRBJ1-4; TRBD1 matches at 8 bases. Trimming removed 2 bases from V and 4 bases from J; junction bases left unmatched: 6. Per the germline V gene, CDR1 is LNHDA and CDR2 is SQIVND (reference sequence). The CDR3 is made up of 16 amino acids. The CDR3: CASSITDRVINEKLFF. CDR3 coding DNA: TGTGCCAGTAGTATAACGGACAGGGTGATTAATGAAAAACTGTTTTTT. Drawing the rest from reference TRBV19 and TRBJ1-4, the complete variable domain is DGGITQSPKYLFRKEGQNVTLSCEQNLNHDAMYWYRQDPGQGLRLIYYSQIVNDFQKGDIAEGYSVSREKKESFPLTVTSAQKNPTAFYLCASSITDRVINEKLFFGSGTQLSVL.

This clone showed up just a few times. The chain carries TRBV18 and TRBJ1-5; TRBD1 matches 9 bases. In germline, CDR1 is KGHSH, CDR2 LQKENI. The CDR3 spans 17 residues. The junction had 6 bases not matched to a gene; V was cut back by 3 bases and J by 0 bases. Here the CDR3 reads CASSPDRGGISNQPQHF. The CDR3 DNA reads as TGTGCCAGCTCACCCGACAGGGGGGGAATTAGCAATCAGCCCCAGCATTTT.

The J gene is TRBJ2-3, the V gene TRBV3-1 (or the pseudogene TRBV3-2), with 11 nucleotides matching TRBD2. This CDR3 comprises 16 residues. Germline V lookup: CDR1 LGHDT, CDR2 YNNKEL (reference sequence). Germline trimming cut 0 bases from V and 4 bases from J; bases unmatched to any gene: 3. The CDR3 protein is CASSQDALAGADTQYF. CDR3 coding DNA: TGTGCCAGCAGCCAAGATGCACTAGCGGGAGCAGATACGCAGTATTTT.

The V gene is TRBV24-1, the J gene TRBJ2-2; D remains ambiguous. The CDR3 has 14 amino acids. V gave up 4 bases and J gave up 7 bases, with 12 bases separating them. The germline V gene has CDR1 KGHDR and CDR2 SFDVKD. CDR3 sequence reads: CATSDPNGFGELFF. The CDR3, as DNA: TGTGCCACCAGTGACCCTAACGGTTTCGGGGAGCTGTTTTTT.

In this sample, this clone turned up once. V is TRBV5-6 and J is TRBJ1-1; no clear D. This CDR3 has 13 residues. The germline CDR1 and CDR2 sequences are SGHDT and YYEEEE. V lost 1 base, J lost 7 bases, and 11 bases lay in between. This CDR3 is CASSLMAEIEAFF. The CDR3, as DNA: TGTGCCAGCAGCTTGATGGCGGAGATTGAAGCTTTCTTT.

This chain joins TRBV29-1 and TRBJ1-3; weak D call: TRBD1 (6 bases). CDR3 length: 12 residues. CDR1 SQVTM and CDR2 ANQGSEA come from the germline V gene. Trimming stripped 7 bases from V and 6 bases from J, with 13 bases between. The CDR3 reads CSAGDISNTIYF. The CDR3 region has the DNA TGCAGCGCTGGGGACATCTCAAACACCATATATTTT.

This chain joins TRBV20-1 and TRBJ1-1; D perhaps matches TRBD1 (6 bases). The V end was cut by 6 bases, the J end by 4 bases, with 9 bases between. The CDR3 contains 11 residues. Germline CDR1 DFQATT, CDR2 SNEGSKA (reference sequence). CDR3 loop: CSAKTGTEAFF. The CDR3 region has the DNA TGCAGTGCCAAGACAGGCACTGAAGCTTTCTTT.

This sequence joins TRBV6-5 and TRBJ1-2, with 10 nucleotides matching TRBD1. V dropped 2 bases and J dropped 4; count of bases not matched to a gene: 7. In germline, CDR1 is MNHEY, CDR2 SVGAGI. The length of the CDR3 is 16 residues. Here the CDR3 DNA reads TGTGCCAGCAGTTACATGACAGGGGGCCCCTCCTATGGCTACACCTTC. It is translated as CASSYMTGGPSYGYTF.

V is TRBV3-1 (or the pseudogene TRBV3-2) and J is TRBJ1-2; D unresolved. The germline V gene has CDR1 LGHDT and CDR2 YNNKEL (reference sequence). The CDR3 totals 13 residues. Trimming pared 4 bases from V and 4 bases from J, leaving 10 bases between. CDR3 bases: TGTGCCAGCAGCCGAACAGATACCTATGGCTACACCTTC. Translating it yields CASSRTDTYGYTF.

The chain recombines TRBV18 with TRBJ2-3; 8 bases fit TRBD1. J was trimmed by 2 bases and V by 2 bases; bases with no gene match: 6. CDR3 length: 16 amino acids. Germline V gene lookup returns CDR1 KGHSH and CDR2 LQKENI. DNA of the CDR3: TGTGCCAGCTCACCATGGGAGACAGGGGTCACAGATACGCAGTATTTT. It specifies CASSPWETGVTDTQYF.

This sequence joins TRBV6-5 and TRBJ1-1, with D unclear. Germline V gene lookup returns CDR1 MNHEY and CDR2 SVGAGI. This CDR3 spans 14 amino acids. The V end lost 8 bases, the J end lost 4 bases, and 17 bases lay between the germline ends. The CDR3 here is CASFVGGLITEAFF. The CDR3 region has the DNA TGTGCCAGCTTCGTTGGAGGGTTGATCACTGAAGCTTTCTTT.

The V call is TRBV4-1, the J call TRBJ1-5; D perhaps matches TRBD1 (5 bases). The CDR3 has 15 amino acids. V dropped 0 bases and J dropped 7 bases, with 13 bases sitting between them. Germline CDR1 reads MGHRA; CDR2 reads YSYEKL. CDR3 in DNA: TGCGCCAGCAGCCAAGATAGGGGTTTAGGACAGCCCCAGCATTTT. It is translated as CASSQDRGLGQPQHF.

V and J are TRBV27 and TRBJ2-5, with 10 bases matching TRBD2. The CDR3 is made up of 17 amino acids. Germline trimming cut 3 bases from V and 4 bases from J; bases unmatched to any gene: 11. CDR1 and CDR2 from the germline V gene are MNHEY and SMNVEV (reference sequence). CDR3 nucleotides: TGTGCCAGCAGTTTTATTCCTAGCGGGGGCTCTAGAGAGACCCAGTACTTC. Its translation is CASSFIPSGGSRETQYF.

The V call is TRBV5-1, the J call TRBJ2-7; TRBD1 aligns across 7 bases. CDR1 and CDR2 from the germline V gene are SGHRS and YFSETQ. Unmatched junction bases numbered 13, after V lost 4 bases and J lost 3 bases. The CDR3 consists of 16 residues. The CDR3 DNA is TGCGCCAGCAGCCCCTCGGGGACAGAAAGGGTCTACGAGCAGTACTTC. This codes for CASSPSGTERVYEQYF.

This rearrangement joins TRBV5-1 to TRBJ2-5; 7 bases align to TRBD1. J gave up 4 bases and V 2 bases, and 2 bases lay outside the gene matches. Germline CDR1 reads SGHRS; CDR2 reads YFSETQ. The CDR3 is 13 residues long. Here the CDR3 reads CASSLTGVETQYF. As DNA, the CDR3 is TGCGCCAGCAGCTTAACAGGGGTAGAGACCCAGTACTTC. The complete variable domain, with remaining parts taken from reference TRBV5-1 and TRBJ2-5, reads KAGVTQTPRYLIKTRGQQVTLSCSPISGHRSVSWYQQTPGQGLQFLFEYFSETQRNKGNFPGRFSGRQFSNSRSEMNVSTLELGDSALYLCASSLTGVETQYFGPGTRLLVL.

The chain employs TRBV29-1 and TRBJ2-5; 7 bases are shared with TRBD2. V shed 5 bases and J 6 bases; nucleotides not matched to a gene: 3. From germline, CDR1 is SQVTM and CDR2 ANQGSEA. The CDR3 covers 11 residues. The DNA for the CDR3 is TGCAGCGTTCCGCGGGAGAAGACCCAGTACTTC. Translation: CSVPREKTQYF.

Points on this clone: This CDR3 is also generated by other DNA sequences in the sample. In nucleotides, the CDR3 is TGTGCCAGTATTGAGGAGGGGGAGCAGTTCTTC. It translates to CASIEEGEQFF. The gene calls are TRBV19 and TRBJ2-1; tentatively, D is TRBD2 (6 bases). V was trimmed by 7 bases and J by 10 bases, leaving 11 bases between them. From germline, CDR1 is LNHDA and CDR2 SQIVND (reference sequence). The CDR3 sequence is 11 residues long.

Here the CDR3 reads CAWSVRDRDEAFF. The CDR3 DNA reads as TGTGCCTGGAGTGTACGAGACAGGGATGAAGCTTTCTTT. The chain joins TRBV30 to TRBJ1-1; TRBD1 agrees at 7 bases. Germline V lookup: CDR1 GTSNPN, CDR2 SVGIG (reference sequence). The CDR3 contains 13 residues. The trim removed 0 bases at V and 7 bases at J, leaving 5 bases unmatched.

The gene calls are TRBV4-2 and TRBJ1-2, with D uncertain. CDR1 is LGHNA, CDR2 YNFKEQ, per germline. This CDR3 spans 14 amino acids. Deletions cut 2 bases from V and 4 bases from J, with 11 bases between. This chain's CDR3 is CASSQNSFTYGYTF. CDR3 bases: TGTGCCAGCAGCCAAAACAGTTTTACCTATGGCTACACCTTC.

This chain connects TRBV7-2 to TRBJ1-5, with D possibly being TRBD1 (6 bases). The CDR3 has 18 amino acids. The V gene lost 5 bases and the J gene lost 0 bases, with 20 bases spanning the gap. Germline V gene lookup returns CDR1 SGHTA and CDR2 FQGNSA. CDR3 region: CASSPHGGGSRSNQPQHF. The CDR3 nucleotides read TGTGCCAGCAGCCCCCATGGGGGGGGCAGTCGTAGCAATCAGCCCCAGCATTTT.

V gene TRBV10-3 combines with J gene TRBJ1-5; TRBD1 agrees at 12 bases. The trim removed 6 bases at V and 7 bases at J, leaving 7 bases unmatched. CDR3 size: 15 residues. The V gene's germline CDR1 is ENHRY and CDR2 SYGVKD. The DNA of the CDR3 is TGTGCCATCAGGGGGACAGGGGGCACGGGACAGCCCCAGCATTTT. Translated, it gives CAIRGTGGTGQPQHF.

J is TRBJ2-1 and V is TRBV15, with D unresolved. V was pared by 3 bases and J by 0 bases, with 9 bases between. Germline CDR1 and CDR2: LNHNV and YYDKDF (reference sequence). This CDR3 region has 15 residues. The CDR3 DNA follows: TGTGCCACCAGCAGGCCCTCGAGCTCCTACAATGAGCAGTTCTTC. Translating it yields CATSRPSSSYNEQFF. Using reference TRBV15 and TRBJ2-1 for the parts outside the CDR3, the full variable domain is DAMVIQNPRYQVTQFGKPVTLSCSQTLNHNVMYWYQQKSSQAPKLLFHYYDKDFNNEADTPDNFQSRRPNTSFCFLDIRSPGLGDTAMYLCATSRPSSSYNEQFFGPGTRLTVL.

The genes are TRBV4-1 and TRBJ2-2; TRBD1 matches at 8 bases. V shed 6 bases and J 4 bases; nucleotides not matched to a gene: 10. The germline V gene encodes CDR1 MGHRA and CDR2 YSYEKL. The CDR3 consists of 16 residues. CDR3 bases: TGCGCCAGCAGTCTTACGTCGGGACAGGTCACCGGGGAGCTGTTTTTT. It translates to CASSLTSGQVTGELFF.

This clone was counted once. V is TRBV14 and J is TRBJ1-3; weak D call: TRBD1 (5 bases). The CDR3 extends over 16 amino acids. In germline, CDR1 is SGHDN, CDR2 FVKESK. Trimming left V 3 bases short and J 3 bases short, with 15 bases between. The CDR3 sequence: CASSHRSEGFGNTIYF. CDR3 bases: TGTGCCAGCAGCCACAGATCGGAGGGGTTTGGAAACACCATATATTTT.

The V gene is TRBV6-4, the J gene TRBJ1-1; D might be TRBD1 (6 bases). This CDR3 has 14 residues. Looked up from germline, CDR1 is MRHNA and CDR2 is SNTAGT. Trimming pared 5 bases from V and 10 bases from J, leaving 20 bases between. The CDR3 bases are TGTGCCAGCAGTCCCGGTGGGGGCAGCCTATTAGCTTTCTTT. Its protein product is CASSPGGGSLLAFF.

The rearrangement links TRBV5-1 to TRBJ1-2; 11 bases line up with TRBD1. The ends lost 2 bases at V and 8 bases at J; junction bases unmatched: 5. The germline V gene encodes CDR1 SGHRS and CDR2 YFSETQ. The CDR3 runs to 14 residues. CDR3 sequence: CASSFGQGAEGYTF. The CDR3 region has the DNA TGCGCCAGCAGCTTCGGACAGGGGGCGGAGGGCTACACCTTC.

The chain has TRBV30 and TRBJ1-5; 7 bases map to TRBD1. With V trimmed by 4 bases and J by 3 bases, 9 bases remained unmatched. Germline V lookup: CDR1 GTSNPN, CDR2 SVGIG (reference sequence). This CDR3 contains 15 residues. The CDR3 protein is CAWNNGQAFNQPQHF. The DNA of the CDR3 is TGTGCCTGGAACAACGGACAGGCGTTCAATCAGCCCCAGCATTTT.

V and J are TRBV19 and TRBJ1-2; 7 bases match TRBD1. Per germline, CDR1 LNHDA and CDR2 SQIVND (reference sequence). CDR3 length equals 14 residues. V lost 4 bases and J lost 5; bases outside the gene matches: 7. The CDR3 DNA reads as TGTGCCAGTAGTAGCCGGGACAGAAGATATGGCTACACCTTC. Its translation is CASSSRDRRYGYTF.

This chain's CDR3 is CASSSIRLAEPSPTYEQYF. In DNA, the CDR3 is TGTGCCAGCAGTTCGATAAGACTAGCGGAGCCCTCCCCAACCTACGAGCAGTACTTC. The chain is built from TRBV27 and TRBJ2-7, with 9 positions matching TRBD2. Germline CDR1 reads MNHEY; CDR2 reads SMNVEV (reference sequence). The CDR3 runs 19 residues. The V segment lost 4 bases and the J segment 2 bases; nucleotides outside the gene matches: 18.